One and the same sample provided the 6 T cell receptor beta chains below, sequenced in a study of T cell changes during pregnancy in multiple sclerosis. Method: immunoSEQ multiplex PCR; TCRdb's copy keeps in-frame clones and lacks some. This table holds fewer than 85,000 clones, approximately 91% found once. The sample here was peripheral blood, taken before pregnancy. Receptors originate from a female donor with multiple sclerosis, enrolled in a pregnancy study.

This clone occurred once. The J gene is TRBJ2-2, the V gene TRBV18; 8 nucleotides agree with TRBD1. Germline V lookup: CDR1 KGHSH, CDR2 LQKENI. Trimming cost V 1 base and J 0 bases; bases outside gene matches: 7. The CDR3 consists of 18 residues. The CDR3 nucleotides are TGTGCCAGCTCACCACGGGCAGGGGGCGTGTCGAACACCGGGGAGCTGTTTTTT. This gives the protein CASSPRAGGVSNTGELFF.

CDR3 sequence reads: CASSTDGTGMGFAKNIQYF. The CDR3 DNA sequence: TGTGCCAGCAGCACCGACGGGACAGGGATGGGTTTTGCCAAAAACATTCAGTACTTC. This chain joins TRBV7-2 and TRBJ2-4; TRBD1 matches 9 bases. Unmatched junction bases numbered 15, after V lost 5 bases and J lost 1 base. The CDR3 runs to 19 residues. Germline CDR1 and CDR2: SGHTA and FQGNSA.

The chain carries TRBV5-1 and TRBJ2-1; unclear D gene. CDR3 length: 15 residues. V was clipped by 0 bases and J by 0 bases, with 7 bases between them. Germline V gene sequence: CDR1 SGHRS, CDR2 YFSETQ. CDR3 in DNA: TGCGCCAGCAGCTTGGACTCGAGCTCCTACAATGAGCAGTTCTTC. This sequence encodes CASSLDSSSYNEQFF.

The rearrangement links TRBV7-9 to TRBJ1-2; the match to TRBD1 covers 9 bases. This CDR3 comprises 16 residues. Germline assignment: CDR1 SEHNR and CDR2 FQNEAQ (reference sequence). Trimming took 5 bases from V and 3 from J; bases not matched to a gene: 10. The chain's CDR3 is CASSPKSRTGDYGYTF. The CDR3 nucleotides read TGTGCCAGCAGCCCCAAAAGTCGGACAGGGGACTATGGCTACACCTTC.

This clone was seen only a few times. V usage is TRBV30 and J usage is TRBJ1-6; D not certain. V lost 0 bases, J lost 5 bases, and 8 bases lay in between. The CDR3 sequence is 14 residues long. CDR1 is GTSNPN and CDR2 is SVGIG in the germline V gene (reference sequence). The CDR3, as DNA: TGTGCCTGGAGTGTAGGAGGGAATAATTCACCCCTCCACTTT. This gives the protein CAWSVGGNNSPLHF.

The chain is built from TRBV7-9 and TRBJ1-2; D possibly corresponds to TRBD1 (5 bases). The CDR3 has 14 residues. V lost 1 base to trimming and J lost 4 bases, with 10 bases between them. The germline V gene has CDR1 SEHNR and CDR2 FQNEAQ (reference sequence). The CDR3 region is CASSLESGIYGYTF. The CDR3 region has the DNA TGTGCCAGCAGCTTAGAGTCAGGGATCTATGGCTACACCTTC.